Listed below are T cell receptor beta chains from one sample, sequenced in a study of regulatory T cells in long-lasting Graves disease. TCRdb used MiXCR to reprocess the multiplex PCR reads, holding one entry per CDR3 protein. Among under 450,000 distinct CDR3 sequences listed, around 15% were seen once. The same data also went into a second study, on T cells in Graves' hyperthyroidism and ophthalmopathy.

Sequencing was performed on peripheral blood mononuclear cells (PBMCs), taken at new diagnosis, from a patient treated with antithyroid drugs. Receptors originate from a woman aged 18 to 35 with Graves disease. Both conserved end residues are part of each CDR3. The D gene is left open where the match is weak. Only part of the rows carry a size: once, few, many, or a class if the clone is expanded.

J gene | D gene | clone size | V gene | CDR3 protein | CDR3 DNA
TRBJ2-3 | TRBD2 | - | TRBV9 | CASSAATGLAGADTQYF | TGCGCCAGCAGCGCGGCTACCGGACTAGCGGGAGCAGATACGCAGTATTTT
TRBJ2-1 | TRBD2 | many | TRBV3-1 | CASSHYAGGSYNEQFF | TGTGCCAGCAGCCATTATGCGGGGGGCTCATACAATGAGCAGTTCTTC
TRBJ2-4 | - | many | TRBV3-1 | CASSQVSQGLGAKNIQYF | TGTGCCAGCAGCCAAGTTAGTCAGGGCCTAGGGGCCAAAAACATTCAGTACTTC
TRBJ1-3 | TRBD1 | - | TRBV30 | CAWSSQTGAISGNTIYF | TGTGCCTGGAGTTCACAGACAGGGGCAATTTCTGGAAACACCATATATTTT
TRBJ1-2 | TRBD1 | few | TRBV4-2 | CASSQAGQIYGYTF | TGTGCCAGCAGCCAAGCGGGACAGATCTATGGCTACACCTTC
TRBJ2-3 | TRBD2 | many | TRBV7-2 | CASSLGLAGERRSITDTQYF | TGTGCCAGCAGCTTAGGACTAGCGGGGGAACGACGAAGTATCACAGATACGCAGTATTTT
TRBJ2-3 | - | few | TRBV5-5 | CASSSRRATDTQYF | TGTGCCAGCAGCTCGCGCCGGGCTACAGATACGCAGTATTTT
TRBJ2-3 | - | - | TRBV6-5 | CASSYSRAGQASTDTQYF | TGTGCCAGCAGTTACTCGAGGGCTGGCCAGGCTAGCACAGATACGCAGTATTTT
TRBJ2-3 | - | few | TRBV7-2 | CASSKLRDFTDTQYF | TGTGCCAGCAGCAAACTCCGGGACTTCACAGATACGCAGTATTTT
TRBJ1-1 | - | many | TRBV6-1 | CASLHSGGSTEAFF | TGTGCCAGCCTCCATAGCGGGGGTTCCACTGAAGCTTTCTTT
TRBJ2-3 | - | many | TRBV6-2/TRBV6-3 | CASSVGTVGDTQYF | TGTGCCAGCAGCGTCGGGACGGTAGGGGATACGCAGTATTTT
TRBJ2-2 | - | - | TRBV5-1 | CASSLEPDPGELFF | TGCGCCAGCAGCTTGGAACCGGATCCCGGGGAGCTGTTTTTT
TRBJ2-7 | - | many | TRBV7-9 | CASSPHYEQYF | TGTGCCAGCAGCCCTCATTACGAGCAGTACTTC
TRBJ2-7 | TRBD1 | many | TRBV28 | CASTRQGASYEQYF | TGTGCCAGCACCCGACAGGGGGCGTCCTACGAGCAGTACTTC
TRBJ2-1 | TRBD1 | many | TRBV3-1 | CASSHPLGSGGNEQFF | TGTGCCAGCAGCCATCCCTTGGGGTCAGGGGGCAATGAGCAGTTCTTC
TRBJ1-1 | - | many | TRBV5-1 | CASARALNTEAFF | TGCGCCAGCGCGCGGGCATTGAACACTGAAGCTTTCTTT
TRBJ1-5 | - | many | TRBV19 | CASSTTGGNQPQHF | TGTGCCAGTAGTACGACAGGCGGCAATCAGCCCCAGCATTTT
TRBJ1-5 | - | many | TRBV2 | CASSEGQPSNQPQHF | TGTGCCAGCAGTGAAGGGCAGCCAAGCAATCAGCCCCAGCATTTT
TRBJ2-1 | TRBD1 | many | TRBV18 | CASSPRDRGEDEQFF | TGTGCCAGCTCACCGAGGGACAGGGGTGAAGATGAGCAGTTCTTC
TRBJ1-2 | TRBD1 | few | TRBV24-1 | CATSTGTGVSGYTF | TGTGCCACCAGTACCGGGACAGGGGTTTCTGGCTACACCTTC
TRBJ2-7 | - | few | TRBV20-1 | CSAPLGNSYEQYF | TGCAGTGCCCCTCTGGGGAACTCCTACGAGCAGTACTTC
TRBJ2-3 | TRBD2 | - | TRBV5-1 | CASSASGSPGNTQYF | TGCGCCAGCAGCGCTAGCGGGAGCCCCGGGAATACGCAGTATTTT
TRBJ2-3 | - | many | TRBV6-1 | CASSPSKGGPDTQYF | TGTGCCAGCAGCCCCTCGAAGGGGGGGCCAGATACGCAGTATTTT
TRBJ2-1 | - | many | TRBV3-1 | CASSQASRTRVGGEQFF | TGTGCCAGCAGCCAAGCGTCACGGACTCGAGTCGGTGGTGAGCAGTTCTTC
TRBJ2-1 | - | few | TRBV28 | CASSGGGAHEQFF | TGTGCCAGCAGTGGGGGGGGGGCCCATGAGCAGTTCTTC
TRBJ1-1 | TRBD1 | - | TRBV5-1 | CASSRDRVLVLGTEAFF | TGCGCCAGCAGCCGTGACAGGGTACTAGTATTGGGCACTGAAGCTTTCTTT
TRBJ1-4 | - | many | TRBV9 | CASSGDSEEKLFF | TGTGCCAGCAGCGGAGACAGCGAGGAAAAACTGTTTTTT
TRBJ2-7 | - | - | TRBV30 | CAAGSSYNEQYF | TGTGCCGCGGGGAGCTCCTACAATGAGCAGTACTTC
TRBJ2-3 | TRBD2 | many | TRBV3-1 | CASSQGLLAGDSTDTQYF | TGTGCCAGCAGCCAAGGGTTGCTAGCGGGGGATAGCACAGATACGCAGTATTTT
TRBJ2-3 | - | many | TRBV30 | CAWSVPPLSTDTQYF | TGTGCCTGGAGTGTACCCCCTCTAAGCACAGATACGCAGTATTTT
TRBJ2-2 | TRBD1 | - | TRBV9 | CASSPGGTGGATGELFF | TGTGCCAGCAGCCCTGGGGGGACAGGGGGGGCCACCGGGGAGCTGTTTTTT
TRBJ2-7 | TRBD2 | many | TRBV5-1 | CASSLESAGKLEQYF | TGCGCCAGCAGCTTGGAGTCAGCGGGGAAACTCGAGCAGTACTTC
TRBJ1-2 | - | - | TRBV4-1 | CASSQEVRQYGYTF | TGCGCCAGCAGCCAAGAAGTCAGGCAATATGGCTACACCTTC
TRBJ1-4 | - | few | TRBV20-1 | CSARAEQGGEKLFF | TGCAGCGCTAGAGCGGAACAGGGAGGTGAAAAACTGTTTTTT
TRBJ1-2 | TRBD1 | many | TRBV6-1 | CASSGGTVGYGYTF | TGTGCCAGCAGTGGAGGGACAGTCGGATATGGCTACACCTTC
TRBJ2-1 | TRBD2 | - | TRBV5-4 | CASSLDAGGSHNEQFF | TGTGCCAGCAGCTTGGATGCGGGAGGTTCCCACAATGAGCAGTTCTTC
TRBJ2-1 | - | - | TRBV3-1 | CASSPKTPRGVEREQFF | TGTGCCAGCAGCCCCAAGACCCCCCGCGGGGTCGAGCGTGAGCAGTTCTTC
TRBJ2-5 | TRBD1 | many | TRBV12-3/TRBV12-4 | CASSFRQGVGETQYF | TGTGCCAGCAGTTTCCGCCAGGGGGTCGGAGAGACCCAGTACTTC
TRBJ2-7 | - | many | TRBV6-5 | CASSYSPLNPYEQYF | TGTGCCAGCAGTTACTCTCCCTTAAACCCCTACGAGCAGTACTTC
TRBJ1-3 | TRBD1 | - | TRBV28 | CASSPVKDRVNRNTIYF | TGTGCCAGCAGTCCTGTGAAGGACAGGGTCAATAGAAACACCATATATTTT
TRBJ2-3 | - | few | TRBV5-4 | CASSLGGAAADTQYF | TGTGCCAGCAGCTTGGGTGGGGCGGCGGCAGATACGCAGTATTTT
TRBJ1-5 | - | many | TRBV7-2 | CASSLAMGAQHF | TGTGCCAGCAGCTTAGCTATGGGGGCCCAGCATTTT